The clone carrying this T cell receptor beta chain was seen once. The sample is drawn from a study of T cell responses to AZD1222 COVID-19 vaccine. Sequenced by immunoSEQ multiplex PCR; TCRdb stores in-frame clones only, minus some. The sample lists approximately 100,000 clones; roughly 90% were seen once. Sequences were derived from peripheral blood, sampled on day 0 of AZD1222 vaccination. This receptor was identified in an adult in good health.

DNA for the CDR3: TGCAGCGTTGCCCCGACAGGGGATGATGAAAAACTGTTTTTT. Translating gives CSVAPTGDDEKLFF. The chain joins TRBV29-1 to TRBJ1-4; the match to TRBD1 covers 8 bases. The V gene end was trimmed by 4 bases and the J gene end by 6 bases; junction bases not matched to a gene: 7. The CDR3 sequence is 14 residues long. Germline assignment: CDR1 SQVTM and CDR2 ANQGSEA.